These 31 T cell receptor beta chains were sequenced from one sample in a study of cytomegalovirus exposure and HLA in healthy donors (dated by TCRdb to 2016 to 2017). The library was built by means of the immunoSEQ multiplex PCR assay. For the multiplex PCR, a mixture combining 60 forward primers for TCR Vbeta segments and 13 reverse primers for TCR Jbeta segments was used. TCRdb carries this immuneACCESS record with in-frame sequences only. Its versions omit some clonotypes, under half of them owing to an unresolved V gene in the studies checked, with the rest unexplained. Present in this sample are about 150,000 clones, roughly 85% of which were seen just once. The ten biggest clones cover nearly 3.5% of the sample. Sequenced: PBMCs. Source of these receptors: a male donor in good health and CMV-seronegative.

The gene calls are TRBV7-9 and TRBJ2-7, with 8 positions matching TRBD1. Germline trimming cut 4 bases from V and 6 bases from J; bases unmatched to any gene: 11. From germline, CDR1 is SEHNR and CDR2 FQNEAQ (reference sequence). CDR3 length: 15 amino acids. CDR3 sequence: CASSSDRVIFLEQYF. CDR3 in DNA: TGTGCCAGCAGCTCGGACAGGGTTATTTTCCTCGAGCAGTACTTC.

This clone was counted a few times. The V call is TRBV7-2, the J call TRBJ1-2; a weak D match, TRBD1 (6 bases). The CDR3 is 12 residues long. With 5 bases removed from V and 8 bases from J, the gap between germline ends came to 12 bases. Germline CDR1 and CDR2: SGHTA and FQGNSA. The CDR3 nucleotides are TGTGCCAGCAGCGCCAACAGGGCGGGCTACACCTTC. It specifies CASSANRAGYTF.

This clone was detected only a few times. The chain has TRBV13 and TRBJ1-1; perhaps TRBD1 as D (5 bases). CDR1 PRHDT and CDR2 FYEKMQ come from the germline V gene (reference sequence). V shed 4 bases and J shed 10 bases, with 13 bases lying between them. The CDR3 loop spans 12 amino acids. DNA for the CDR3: TGTGCCAGCAGCTGGGGCCTTTCGGGAGCTTTCTTT. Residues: CASSWGLSGAFF.

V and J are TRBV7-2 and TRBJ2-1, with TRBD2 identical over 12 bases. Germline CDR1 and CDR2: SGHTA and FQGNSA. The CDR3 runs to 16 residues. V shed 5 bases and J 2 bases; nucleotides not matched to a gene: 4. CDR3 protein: CASSIGLAGTYNEQFF. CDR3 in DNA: TGTGCCAGCAGCATCGGACTAGCGGGAACCTACAATGAGCAGTTCTTC.

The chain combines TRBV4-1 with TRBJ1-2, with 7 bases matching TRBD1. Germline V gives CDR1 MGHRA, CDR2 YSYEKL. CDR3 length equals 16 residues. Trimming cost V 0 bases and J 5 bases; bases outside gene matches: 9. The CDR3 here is CASSQDVAGGGYGYTF. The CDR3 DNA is TGCGCCAGCAGCCAAGATGTAGCAGGGGGAGGATATGGCTACACCTTC.

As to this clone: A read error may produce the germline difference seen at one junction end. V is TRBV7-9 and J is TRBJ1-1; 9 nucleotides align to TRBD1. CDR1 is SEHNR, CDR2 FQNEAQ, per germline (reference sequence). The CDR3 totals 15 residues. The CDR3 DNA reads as TGTTCCAGCAGCTTGGGGGACAGGGTCATCACTGAAGCTTTCTTT. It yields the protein CSSSLGDRVITEAFF. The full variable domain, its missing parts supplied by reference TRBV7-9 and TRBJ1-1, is DTGVSQNPRHKITKRGQNVTFRCDPISEHNRLYWYRQTLGQGPEFLTYFQNEAQLEKSRLLSDRFSAERPKGSFSTLEIQRTEQGDSAMYLCSSSLGDRVITEAFFGQGTRLTVV.

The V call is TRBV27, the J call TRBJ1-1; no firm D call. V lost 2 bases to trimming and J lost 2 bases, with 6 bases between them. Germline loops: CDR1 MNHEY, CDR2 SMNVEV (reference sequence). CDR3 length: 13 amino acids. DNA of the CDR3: TGTGCCAGCAGTTTACTGGCAAACACTGAAGCTTTCTTT. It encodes CASSLLANTEAFF.

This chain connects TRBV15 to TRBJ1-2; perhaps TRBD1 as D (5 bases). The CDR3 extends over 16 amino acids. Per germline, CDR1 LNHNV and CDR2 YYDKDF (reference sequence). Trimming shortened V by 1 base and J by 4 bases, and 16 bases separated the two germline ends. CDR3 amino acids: CATSRGVAGYSYGYTF. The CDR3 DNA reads TGTGCCACCAGCAGAGGAGTCGCAGGGTACAGCTATGGCTACACCTTC. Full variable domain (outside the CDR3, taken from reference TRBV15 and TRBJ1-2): DAMVIQNPRYQVTQFGKPVTLSCSQTLNHNVMYWYQQKSSQAPKLLFHYYDKDFNNEADTPDNFQSRRPNTSFCFLDIRSPGLGDTAMYLCATSRGVAGYSYGYTFGSGTRLTVV.

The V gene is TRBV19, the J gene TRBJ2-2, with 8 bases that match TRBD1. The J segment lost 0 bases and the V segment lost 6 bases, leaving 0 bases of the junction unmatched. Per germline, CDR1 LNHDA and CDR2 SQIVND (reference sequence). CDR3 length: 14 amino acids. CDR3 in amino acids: CASRTGANTGELFF. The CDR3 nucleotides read TGTGCCAGTAGGACAGGGGCGAACACCGGGGAGCTGTTTTTT.

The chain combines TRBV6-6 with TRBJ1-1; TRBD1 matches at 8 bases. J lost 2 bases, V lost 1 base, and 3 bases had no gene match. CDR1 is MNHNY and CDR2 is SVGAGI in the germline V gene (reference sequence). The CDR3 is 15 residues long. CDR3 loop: CASSYFQGANTEAFF. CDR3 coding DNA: TGTGCCAGCAGTTACTTCCAGGGGGCTAACACTGAAGCTTTCTTT.

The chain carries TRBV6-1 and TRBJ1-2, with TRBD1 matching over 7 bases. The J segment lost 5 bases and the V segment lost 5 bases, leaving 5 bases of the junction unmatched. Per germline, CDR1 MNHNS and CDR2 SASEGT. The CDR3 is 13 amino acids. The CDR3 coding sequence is TGTGCCAGCAGTTGGGACAGAGATTATGGCTACACCTTC. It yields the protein CASSWDRDYGYTF.

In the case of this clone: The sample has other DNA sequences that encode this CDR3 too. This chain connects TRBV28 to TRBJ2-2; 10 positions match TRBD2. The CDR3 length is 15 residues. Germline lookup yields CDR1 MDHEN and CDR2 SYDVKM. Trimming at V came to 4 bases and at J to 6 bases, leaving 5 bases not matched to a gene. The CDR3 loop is CASSWPGLAAGELFF. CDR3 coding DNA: TGTGCCAGCAGTTGGCCCGGACTAGCGGCCGGGGAGCTGTTTTTT. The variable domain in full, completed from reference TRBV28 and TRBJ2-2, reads DVKVTQSSRYLVKRTGEKVFLECVQDMDHENMFWYRQDPGLGLRLIYFSYDVKMKEKGDIPEGYSVSREKKERFSLILESASTNQTSMYLCASSWPGLAAGELFFGEGSRLTVL.

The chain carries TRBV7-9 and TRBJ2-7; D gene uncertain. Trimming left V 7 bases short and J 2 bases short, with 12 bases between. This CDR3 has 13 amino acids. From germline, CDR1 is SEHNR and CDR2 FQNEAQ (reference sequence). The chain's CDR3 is CASIGDSTYEQYF. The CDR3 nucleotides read TGTGCCAGCATCGGAGACTCGACCTACGAGCAGTACTTC.

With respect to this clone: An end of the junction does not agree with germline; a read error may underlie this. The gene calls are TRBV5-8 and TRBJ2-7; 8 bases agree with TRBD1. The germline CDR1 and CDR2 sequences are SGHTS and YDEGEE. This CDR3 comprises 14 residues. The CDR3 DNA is TGTGCCGGCAGCCCAACAGGGGGCTCCTACGAGCAGTACTTC. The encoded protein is CAGSPTGGSYEQYF.

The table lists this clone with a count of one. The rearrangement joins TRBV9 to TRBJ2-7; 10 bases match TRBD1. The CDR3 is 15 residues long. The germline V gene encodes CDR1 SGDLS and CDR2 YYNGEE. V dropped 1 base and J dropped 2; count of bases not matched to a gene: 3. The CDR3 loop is CASSVSTGGAYEQYF. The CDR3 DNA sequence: TGTGCCAGCAGCGTATCGACAGGGGGCGCCTACGAGCAGTACTTC.

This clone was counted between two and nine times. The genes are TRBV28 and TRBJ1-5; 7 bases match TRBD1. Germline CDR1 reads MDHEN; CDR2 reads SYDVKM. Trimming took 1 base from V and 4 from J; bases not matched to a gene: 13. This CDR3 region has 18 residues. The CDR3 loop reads CASSLFPRGQTSNQPQHF. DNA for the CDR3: TGTGCCAGCAGTTTATTCCCCAGGGGACAGACCTCTAATCAGCCCCAGCATTTT. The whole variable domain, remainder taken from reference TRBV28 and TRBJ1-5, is DVKVTQSSRYLVKRTGEKVFLECVQDMDHENMFWYRQDPGLGLRLIYFSYDVKMKEKGDIPEGYSVSREKKERFSLILESASTNQTSMYLCASSLFPRGQTSNQPQHFGDGTRLSIL.

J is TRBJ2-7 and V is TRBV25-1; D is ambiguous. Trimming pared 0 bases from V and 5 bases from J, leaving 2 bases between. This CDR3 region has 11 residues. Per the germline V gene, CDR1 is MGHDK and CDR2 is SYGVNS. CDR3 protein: CASSEYNEQYF. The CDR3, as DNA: TGTGCCAGCAGTGAATACAACGAGCAGTACTTC.

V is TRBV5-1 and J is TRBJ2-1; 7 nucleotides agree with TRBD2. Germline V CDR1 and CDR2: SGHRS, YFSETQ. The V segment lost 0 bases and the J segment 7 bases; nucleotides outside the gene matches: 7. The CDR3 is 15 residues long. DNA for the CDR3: TGCGCCAGCAGCTTGGATCTAGCGGCCTTAAATGAGCAGTTCTTC. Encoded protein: CASSLDLAALNEQFF.

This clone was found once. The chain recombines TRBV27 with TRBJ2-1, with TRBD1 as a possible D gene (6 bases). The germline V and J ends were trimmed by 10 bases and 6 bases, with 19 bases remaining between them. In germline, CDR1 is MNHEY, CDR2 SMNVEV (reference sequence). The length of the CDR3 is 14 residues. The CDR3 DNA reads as TGTGCCAACCTAACAGGGTGGGACGGCAATGAGCAGTTCTTC. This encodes CANLTGWDGNEQFF.

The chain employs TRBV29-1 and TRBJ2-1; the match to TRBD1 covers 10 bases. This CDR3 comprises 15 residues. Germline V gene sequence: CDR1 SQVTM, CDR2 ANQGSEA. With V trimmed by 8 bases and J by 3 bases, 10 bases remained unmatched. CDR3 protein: CSTMGGQGSYNEQFF. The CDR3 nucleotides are TGCAGCACGATGGGGGGACAGGGGAGCTACAATGAGCAGTTCTTC.

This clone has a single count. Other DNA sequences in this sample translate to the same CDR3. The CDR3 bases are TGTGCCAGCTCACCAGACAGGGGGGCCTACGAGCAGTACTTC. This encodes CASSPDRGAYEQYF. The chain uses TRBV18 and TRBJ2-7; 9 bases are a match to TRBD1. Germline V gene lookup returns CDR1 KGHSH and CDR2 LQKENI. CDR3 length: 14 amino acids. The J segment lost 2 bases and the V segment lost 2 bases, leaving 1 base of the junction unmatched.

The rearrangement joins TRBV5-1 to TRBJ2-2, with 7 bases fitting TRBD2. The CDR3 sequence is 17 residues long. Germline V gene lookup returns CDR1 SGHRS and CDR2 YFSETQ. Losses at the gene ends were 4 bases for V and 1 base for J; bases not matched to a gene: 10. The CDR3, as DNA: TGCGCCAGCAGCCGTGTGACTAGCAAGTGGAACACCGGGGAGCTGTTTTTT. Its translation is CASSRVTSKWNTGELFF.

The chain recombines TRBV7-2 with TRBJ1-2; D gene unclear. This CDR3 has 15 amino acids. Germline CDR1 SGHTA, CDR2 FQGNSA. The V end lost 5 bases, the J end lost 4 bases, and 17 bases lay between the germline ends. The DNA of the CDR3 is TGTGCCAGCAGCCCCTCGATATCGCCTATCTATGGCTACACCTTC. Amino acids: CASSPSISPIYGYTF.

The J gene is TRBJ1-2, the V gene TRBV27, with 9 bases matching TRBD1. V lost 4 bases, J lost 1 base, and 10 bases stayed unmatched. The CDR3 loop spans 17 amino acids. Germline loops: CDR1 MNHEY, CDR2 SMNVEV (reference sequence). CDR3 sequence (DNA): TGTGCCAGCAGTTCCCCCCGACAGGGGGGAAGTAACTATGGCTACACCTTC. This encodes CASSSPRQGGSNYGYTF.

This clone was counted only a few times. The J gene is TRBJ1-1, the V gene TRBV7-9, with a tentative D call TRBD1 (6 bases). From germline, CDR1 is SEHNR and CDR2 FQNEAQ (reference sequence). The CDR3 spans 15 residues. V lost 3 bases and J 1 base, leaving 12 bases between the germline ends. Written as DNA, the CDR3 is TGTGCCAGCAGCTTTCAGACAGGACAGAACACTGAAGCTTTCTTT. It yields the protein CASSFQTGQNTEAFF. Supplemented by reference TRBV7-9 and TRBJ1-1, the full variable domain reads DTGVSQNPRHKITKRGQNVTFRCDPISEHNRLYWYRQTLGQGPEFLTYFQNEAQLEKSRLLSDRFSAERPKGSFSTLEIQRTEQGDSAMYLCASSFQTGQNTEAFFGQGTRLTVV.

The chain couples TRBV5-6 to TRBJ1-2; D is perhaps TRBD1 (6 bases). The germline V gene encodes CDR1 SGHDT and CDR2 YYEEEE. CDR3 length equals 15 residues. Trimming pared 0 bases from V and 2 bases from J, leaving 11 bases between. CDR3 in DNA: TGTGCCAGCAGCTTGGCCACCGGGACAAACTATGGCTACACCTTC. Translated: CASSLATGTNYGYTF.

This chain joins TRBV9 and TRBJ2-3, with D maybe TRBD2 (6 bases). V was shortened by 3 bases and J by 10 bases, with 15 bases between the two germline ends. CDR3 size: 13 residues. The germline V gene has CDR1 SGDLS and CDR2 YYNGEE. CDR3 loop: CASSEGTSRSQYF. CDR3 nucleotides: TGTGCCAGCAGCGAGGGGACTTCGAGGTCGCAGTATTTT.

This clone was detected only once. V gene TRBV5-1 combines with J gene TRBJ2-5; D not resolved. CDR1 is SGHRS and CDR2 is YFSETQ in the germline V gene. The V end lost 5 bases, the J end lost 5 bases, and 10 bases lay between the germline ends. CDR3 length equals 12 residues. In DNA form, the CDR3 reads TGCGCCAGCAGTTGGAGTTCGGAGACCCAGTACTTC. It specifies CASSWSSETQYF.

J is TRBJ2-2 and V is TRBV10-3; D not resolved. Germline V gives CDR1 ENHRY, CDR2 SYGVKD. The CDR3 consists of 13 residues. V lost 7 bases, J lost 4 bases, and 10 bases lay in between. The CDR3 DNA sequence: TGTGCCATCATGACTGGTACCACCGGGGAGCTGTTTTTT. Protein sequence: CAIMTGTTGELFF.

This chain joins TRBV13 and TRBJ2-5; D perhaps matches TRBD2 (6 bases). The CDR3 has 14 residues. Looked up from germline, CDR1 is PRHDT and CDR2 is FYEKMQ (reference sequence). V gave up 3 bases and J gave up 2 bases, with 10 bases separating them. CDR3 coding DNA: TGTGCCAGCAGCTTCCCTGGGGGGCAAGAGACCCAGTACTTC. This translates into CASSFPGGQETQYF.

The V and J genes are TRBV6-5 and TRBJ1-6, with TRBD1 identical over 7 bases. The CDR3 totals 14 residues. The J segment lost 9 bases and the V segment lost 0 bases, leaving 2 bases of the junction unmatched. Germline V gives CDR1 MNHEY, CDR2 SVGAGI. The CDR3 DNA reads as TGTGCCAGCAGTTACTCGACAGGGATTTCACCCCTCCACTTT. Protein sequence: CASSYSTGISPLHF.